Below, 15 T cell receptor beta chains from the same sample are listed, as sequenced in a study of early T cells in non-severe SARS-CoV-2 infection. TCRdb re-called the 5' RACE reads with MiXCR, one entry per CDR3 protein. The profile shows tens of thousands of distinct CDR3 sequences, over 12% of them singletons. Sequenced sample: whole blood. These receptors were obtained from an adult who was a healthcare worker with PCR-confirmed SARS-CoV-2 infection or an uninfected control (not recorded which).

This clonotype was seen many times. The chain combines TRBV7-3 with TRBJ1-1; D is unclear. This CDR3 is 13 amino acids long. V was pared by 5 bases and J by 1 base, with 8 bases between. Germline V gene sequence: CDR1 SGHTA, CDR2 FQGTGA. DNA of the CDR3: TGTGCCAGCAGCAGCCAAGAGAACACTGAAGCTTTCTTT. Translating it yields CASSSQENTEAFF.

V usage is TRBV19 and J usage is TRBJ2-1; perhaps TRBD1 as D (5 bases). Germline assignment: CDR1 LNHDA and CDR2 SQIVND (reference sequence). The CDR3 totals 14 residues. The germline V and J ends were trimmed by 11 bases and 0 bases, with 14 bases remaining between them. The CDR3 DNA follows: TGTGCCTCAAGACAGAGAAGCTCCTACAATGAGCAGTTCTTC. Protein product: CASRQRSSYNEQFF.

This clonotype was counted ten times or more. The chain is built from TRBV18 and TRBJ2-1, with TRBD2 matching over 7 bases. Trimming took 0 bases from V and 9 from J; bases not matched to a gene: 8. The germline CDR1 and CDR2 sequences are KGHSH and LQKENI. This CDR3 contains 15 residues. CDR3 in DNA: TGTGCCAGCTCACCACCATCGGGGGGTCGAGGTGAGCAGTTCTTC. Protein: CASSPPSGGRGEQFF.

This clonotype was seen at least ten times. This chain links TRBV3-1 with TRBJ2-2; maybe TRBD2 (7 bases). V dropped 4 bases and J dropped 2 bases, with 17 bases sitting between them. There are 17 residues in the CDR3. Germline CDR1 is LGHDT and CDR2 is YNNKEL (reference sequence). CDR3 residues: CASSRGLLAANTGELFF. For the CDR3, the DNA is TGTGCCAGCAGCCGGGGGCTCCTAGCGGCCAACACCGGGGAGCTGTTTTTT.

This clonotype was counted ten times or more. The DNA of the CDR3 is TGTGCCAGCTCACCCCGGGACAGGCGAGACTATGGCTACACCTTC. Translating it yields CASSPRDRRDYGYTF. The chain joins TRBV18 to TRBJ1-2, with 8 bases that match TRBD1. V lost 3 bases, J lost 3 bases, and 6 bases stayed unmatched. This CDR3 contains 15 residues. Germline V gene sequence: CDR1 KGHSH, CDR2 LQKENI.

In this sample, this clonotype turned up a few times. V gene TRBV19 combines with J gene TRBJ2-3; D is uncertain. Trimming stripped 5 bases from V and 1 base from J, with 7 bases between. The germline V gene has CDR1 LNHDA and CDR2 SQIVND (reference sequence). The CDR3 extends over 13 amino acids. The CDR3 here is CASSYSRTDTQYF. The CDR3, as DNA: TGTGCCAGTAGTTATTCTCGCACAGATACGCAGTATTTT.

DNA of the CDR3: TGTGCCAGCACCCGGGACAGGGGGAACACCGGGGAGCTGTTTTTT. Amino acids: CASTRDRGNTGELFF. V and J are TRBV6-5 and TRBJ2-2, with TRBD1 identical over 10 bases. The CDR3 sequence is 15 residues long. The V and J ends lost 7 bases and 1 base, in that order; junction bases with no gene match: 3. Germline V gene sequence: CDR1 MNHEY, CDR2 SVGAGI.

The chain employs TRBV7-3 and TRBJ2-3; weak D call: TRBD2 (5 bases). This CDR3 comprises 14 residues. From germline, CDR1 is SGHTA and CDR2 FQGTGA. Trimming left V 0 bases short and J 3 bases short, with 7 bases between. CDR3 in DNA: TGTGCCAGCAGCTTAACGCCGGGAACAGATACGCAGTATTTT. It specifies CASSLTPGTDTQYF.

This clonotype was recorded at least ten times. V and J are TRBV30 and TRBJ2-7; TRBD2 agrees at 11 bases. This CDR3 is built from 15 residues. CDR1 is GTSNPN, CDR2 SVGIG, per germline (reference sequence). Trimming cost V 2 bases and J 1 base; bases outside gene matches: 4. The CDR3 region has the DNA TGTGCCTGGAGTTTGACTAGCGGGAAATCCTACGAGCAGTACTTC. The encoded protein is CAWSLTSGKSYEQYF.

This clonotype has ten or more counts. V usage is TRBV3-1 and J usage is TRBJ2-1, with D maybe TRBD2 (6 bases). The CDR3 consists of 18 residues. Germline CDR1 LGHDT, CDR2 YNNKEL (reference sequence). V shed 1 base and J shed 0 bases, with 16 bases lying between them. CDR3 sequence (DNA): TGTGCCAGCAGCCAAGCTCCTTGGCGGGGAAGCTCCTACAATGAGCAGTTCTTC. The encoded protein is CASSQAPWRGSSYNEQFF.

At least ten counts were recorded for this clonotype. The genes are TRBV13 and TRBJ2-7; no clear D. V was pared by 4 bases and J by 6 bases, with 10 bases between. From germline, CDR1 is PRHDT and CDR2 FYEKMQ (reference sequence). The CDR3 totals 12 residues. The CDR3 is CASSSRAGEQYF. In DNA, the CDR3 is TGTGCCAGCAGCTCCCGGGCTGGCGAGCAGTACTTC.

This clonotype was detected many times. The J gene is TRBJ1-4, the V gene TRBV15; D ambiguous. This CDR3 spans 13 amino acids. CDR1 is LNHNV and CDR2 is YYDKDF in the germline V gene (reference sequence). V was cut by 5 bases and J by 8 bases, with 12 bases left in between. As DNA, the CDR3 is TGTGCCACCAGCCCCCACCAAGGGGAAAAACTGTTTTTT. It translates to CATSPHQGEKLFF. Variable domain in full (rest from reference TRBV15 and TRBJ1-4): DAMVIQNPRYQVTQFGKPVTLSCSQTLNHNVMYWYQQKSSQAPKLLFHYYDKDFNNEADTPDNFQSRRPNTSFCFLDIRSPGLGDTAMYLCATSPHQGEKLFFGSGTQLSVL.

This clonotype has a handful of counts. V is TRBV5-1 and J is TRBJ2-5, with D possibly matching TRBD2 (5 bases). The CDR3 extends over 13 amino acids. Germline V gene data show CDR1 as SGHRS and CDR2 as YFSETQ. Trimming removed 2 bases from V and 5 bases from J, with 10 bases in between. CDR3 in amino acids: CASSFSSGETQYF. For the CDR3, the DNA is TGCGCCAGCAGCTTCAGCTCGGGGGAGACCCAGTACTTC.

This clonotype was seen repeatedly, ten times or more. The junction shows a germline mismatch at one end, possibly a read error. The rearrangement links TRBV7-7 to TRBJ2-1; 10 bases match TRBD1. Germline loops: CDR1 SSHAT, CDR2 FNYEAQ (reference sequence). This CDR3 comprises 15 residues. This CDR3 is CASSPTRQGANEQFF. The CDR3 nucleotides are TGTGCTAGCAGCCCCACCCGACAGGGGGCAAATGAGCAGTTCTTC.

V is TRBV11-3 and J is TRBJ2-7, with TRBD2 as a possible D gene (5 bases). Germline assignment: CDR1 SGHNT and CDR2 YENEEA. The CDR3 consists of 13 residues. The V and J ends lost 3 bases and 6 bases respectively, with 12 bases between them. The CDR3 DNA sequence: TGTGCCAGCAGCTTTGAGGGAAGCTCCGAGCAGTACTTC. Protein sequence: CASSFEGSSEQYF.